The 32 T cell receptor beta chains below come from one sample, sequenced in a study of blood T cell repertoires in COVID-19. Sequencing used immunoSEQ multiplex PCR; TCRdb keeps in-frame clones, though not all of them. The sample shows some 140,000 clones, 75% to 90% of them seen only once. Material for sequencing was PBMCs or T cells enriched from blood (not recorded which). These receptors came from a man in his thirties or forties who had recovered from COVID-19.

DNA for the CDR3: TGCGCCAGCAGCTTTACAGGGACAGGAAACACCATATATTTT. This translates into CASSFTGTGNTIYF. The chain couples TRBV5-1 to TRBJ1-3; maybe TRBD1 (6 bases). Germline CDR1 reads SGHRS; CDR2 reads YFSETQ. Trimming stripped 2 bases from V and 4 bases from J, with 10 bases between. The CDR3 spans 14 residues.

V is TRBV29-1 and J is TRBJ1-2; D not certain. V was pared by 7 bases and J by 4 bases, with 16 bases between. The CDR3 covers 13 residues. Germline assignment: CDR1 SQVTM and CDR2 ANQGSEA. The CDR3 protein is CSAEVATGYGYTF. The CDR3 bases are TGCAGCGCCGAGGTGGCCACGGGCTATGGCTACACCTTC.

The CDR3 bases are TGTGCCAGCTCACGAACCTCCGGGACAGAGGCTAACTATGGCTACACCTTC. It specifies CASSRTSGTEANYGYTF. The chain has TRBV18 and TRBJ1-2; 7 positions match TRBD1. In germline, CDR1 is KGHSH, CDR2 LQKENI. The CDR3 has 17 residues. After removal of 4 bases from V and 0 bases from J, the junction contained 11 bases not matched to a gene.

This rearrangement joins TRBV19 to TRBJ1-1, with 8 bases matching TRBD1. V gave up 4 bases and J gave up 6 bases; unmatched junction bases: 7. The CDR3 runs 14 residues. Per the germline V gene, CDR1 is LNHDA and CDR2 is SQIVND (reference sequence). CDR3 DNA: TGTGCCAGTAGTACGGGGCAGGGGGCGTCTGAAGCTTTCTTT. Amino acid sequence: CASSTGQGASEAFF.

The chain couples TRBV5-1 to TRBJ1-6; perhaps TRBD1 as D (5 bases). Germline V gives CDR1 SGHRS, CDR2 YFSETQ. The CDR3 totals 15 residues. V was clipped by 0 bases and J by 4 bases, with 8 bases between them. The CDR3 nucleotides are TGCGCCAGCAGCTTGGGACAGACTTATAATTCACCCCTCCACTTT. Protein sequence: CASSLGQTYNSPLHF.

V usage is TRBV28 and J usage is TRBJ2-7, with a possible D match to TRBD2 (6 bases). This CDR3 contains 13 residues. Per the germline V gene, CDR1 is MDHEN and CDR2 is SYDVKM. The germline V and J ends were trimmed by 8 bases and 3 bases, with 14 bases remaining between them. The CDR3 reads CASWGPGVYEQYF. As DNA, the CDR3 is TGTGCCAGCTGGGGCCCGGGAGTCTACGAGCAGTACTTC.

V usage is TRBV10-2 and J usage is TRBJ2-1, with 8 bases fitting TRBD2. V shed 4 bases and J 1 base; nucleotides not matched to a gene: 15. Germline CDR1 and CDR2: WSHSY and SAAADI. The CDR3 spans 19 residues. The DNA of the CDR3 is TGCGCCAGCAGTGGTTTCTTAAGCGGGAGTACGAAGTCCTACAATGAGCAGTTCTTC. This sequence encodes CASSGFLSGSTKSYNEQFF.

The chain links TRBV3-1 (or the pseudogene TRBV3-2) to TRBJ2-3; maybe TRBD2 (6 bases). V lost 4 bases to trimming and J lost 0 bases, with 14 bases between them. The germline V gene has CDR1 LGHDT and CDR2 YNNKEL (reference sequence). The CDR3 runs to 16 residues. The CDR3 region is CASSLSIGGSTDTQYF. The CDR3 bases are TGTGCCAGCAGCCTATCAATCGGGGGAAGCACAGATACGCAGTATTTT.

This sequence joins TRBV7-9 and TRBJ2-3; D is perhaps TRBD2 (6 bases). The length of the CDR3 is 15 residues. Germline CDR1 is SEHNR and CDR2 is FQNEAQ (reference sequence). Trimming removed 5 bases at V and 6 bases at J, with 18 bases between. CDR3 sequence: CASSPYGGQTDTQYF. CDR3 DNA: TGTGCCAGCAGCCCCTACGGAGGGCAAACGGATACGCAGTATTTT.

The rearrangement joins TRBV7-6 to TRBJ2-7; D not resolved. The CDR3 is 14 amino acids. The germline V and J ends were trimmed by 5 bases and 2 bases, with 13 bases remaining between them. Germline CDR1 is SGHVS and CDR2 is FNYEAQ. CDR3 sequence reads: CASSPLDTTYEQYF. The CDR3 coding sequence is TGTGCCAGCAGCCCCCTCGACACGACCTACGAGCAGTACTTC.

This clone is labeled medium-sized. The rearrangement joins TRBV5-8 to TRBJ2-7, with TRBD1 as a possible D gene (5 bases). Looked up from germline, CDR1 is SGHTS and CDR2 is YDEGEE. The CDR3 consists of 13 residues. Trimming pared 2 bases from V and 0 bases from J, leaving 6 bases between. CDR3 protein: CASSLRGSYEQYV. CDR3 DNA sequence: TGTGCCAGCAGCTTAAGGGGCTCCTACGAGCAGTACGTC.

J is TRBJ1-1 and V is TRBV29-1, with 7 bases matching TRBD1. With 6 bases clipped from V and 6 bases from J, the junction kept 13 bases outside the gene matches. CDR1 and CDR2 from the germline V gene are SQVTM and ANQGSEA. The CDR3 totals 14 residues. The CDR3 spells CSVVAVKGAAEAFF. The CDR3 coding sequence is TGCAGCGTCGTGGCCGTCAAGGGGGCAGCTGAAGCTTTCTTT.

The J gene is TRBJ1-2, the V gene TRBV29-1, with D possibly being TRBD1 (6 bases). This CDR3 comprises 13 residues. Trimming pared 2 bases from V and 8 bases from J, leaving 15 bases between. From germline, CDR1 is SQVTM and CDR2 ANQGSEA. The CDR3 bases are TGCAGCGTTGAAAAGGGGGGGCGCCGGGGCTACACCTTC. The encoded protein is CSVEKGGRRGYTF.

The chain is built from TRBV3-1 (or the pseudogene TRBV3-2) and TRBJ2-1; D possibly corresponds to TRBD2 (6 bases). CDR3 length: 16 amino acids. CDR1 is LGHDT, CDR2 YNNKEL, per germline (reference sequence). Trimming shortened V by 3 bases and J by 3 bases, and 15 bases separated the two germline ends. CDR3 coding DNA: TGTGCCAGCAGCCACAGACGCGGGGCTTACTACAATGAGCAGTTCTTC. Translating it yields CASSHRRGAYYNEQFF.

V and J are TRBV7-9 and TRBJ1-1, with 8 bases that match TRBD1. V shed 3 bases, J shed 4 bases, and the junction held 1 base outside the gene matches. The CDR3 covers 13 residues. Per the germline V gene, CDR1 is SEHNR and CDR2 is FQNEAQ (reference sequence). The CDR3 bases are TGTGCCAGCAGCTTCGACAGGGGCACTGAAGCTTTCTTT. This translates into CASSFDRGTEAFF.

The chain couples TRBV5-4 to TRBJ2-2; 8 bases are shared with TRBD2. The germline V gene encodes CDR1 SGHNT and CDR2 YYREEE (reference sequence). V shed 1 base and J 4 bases; nucleotides not matched to a gene: 6. This CDR3 comprises 16 residues. CDR3 coding DNA: TGTGCCAGCAGCTTGCAAAGCGGGGGCGGCACCGGGGAGCTGTTTTTT. It specifies CASSLQSGGGTGELFF.

This chain joins TRBV4-1 and TRBJ2-7; 15 positions match TRBD2. Germline CDR1 MGHRA, CDR2 YSYEKL. The CDR3 extends over 17 amino acids. The trim removed 3 bases at V and 4 bases at J, leaving 7 bases unmatched. The CDR3 sequence: CASSHGTSGRFLYEQYF. The CDR3 DNA reads TGCGCCAGCAGCCACGGGACTAGCGGGAGGTTCTTATACGAGCAGTACTTC.

The gene calls are TRBV25-1 and TRBJ2-3, with D perhaps TRBD2 (5 bases). Germline values: CDR1 MGHDK, CDR2 SYGVNS. V was cut by 7 bases and J by 0 bases, with 11 bases left in between. This CDR3 comprises 14 residues. Here the CDR3 DNA reads TGTGCCAGCATAGGACTCCTTAGCACAGATACGCAGTATTTT. As protein: CASIGLLSTDTQYF.

This clone appeared a single time. The rearrangement uses TRBV3-1 (or the pseudogene TRBV3-2) and TRBJ1-1; D remains ambiguous. The V end was cut by 3 bases, the J end by 1 base, with 6 bases between. CDR1 is LGHDT, CDR2 YNNKEL, per germline (reference sequence). The CDR3 length is 13 residues. The CDR3 nucleotides are TGTGCCAGCAGCCAGTACACGAACACTGAAGCTTTCTTT. Amino acids: CASSQYTNTEAFF.

The chain joins TRBV6-5 to TRBJ2-1; 13 positions agree with TRBD2. V was pared by 5 bases and J by 7 bases, with 5 bases of the junction left unmatched. CDR1 and CDR2 from the germline V gene are MNHEY and SVGAGI. The CDR3 consists of 15 residues. CDR3 loop: CASSRTSGSKNEQFF. The CDR3 DNA follows: TGTGCCAGCAGTCGGACTAGCGGGAGTAAAAATGAGCAGTTCTTC.

The V gene is TRBV27, the J gene TRBJ2-3, with 7 bases that match TRBD1. This CDR3 comprises 15 residues. V was pared by 6 bases and J by 6 bases, with 12 bases of the junction left unmatched. Germline V gene data show CDR1 as MNHEY and CDR2 as SMNVEV (reference sequence). CDR3 sequence reads: CASSLNQGDYDTQYF. CDR3 nucleotides: TGTGCCAGCAGCTTGAACCAGGGGGATTACGATACGCAGTATTTT.

V gene TRBV9 combines with J gene TRBJ1-1, with 9 nucleotides matching TRBD1. The CDR3 contains 14 residues. Germline V lookup: CDR1 SGDLS, CDR2 YYNGEE. Trimming took 3 bases from V and 4 from J; bases not matched to a gene: 4. CDR3: CASSARQGGTEAFF. The CDR3 DNA reads TGTGCCAGCAGCGCTCGACAGGGGGGCACTGAAGCTTTCTTT.

This CDR3 reads CSVGGGIYGYTF. The CDR3 coding sequence is TGCAGCGTTGGGGGGGGCATCTATGGCTACACCTTC. This chain joins TRBV29-1 and TRBJ1-2, with TRBD1 as a possible D gene (6 bases). CDR3 size: 12 residues. The germline V gene has CDR1 SQVTM and CDR2 ANQGSEA. Trimming stripped 4 bases from V and 4 bases from J, with 10 bases between.

This rearrangement joins TRBV12-5 to TRBJ1-1; no clear D gene. The CDR3 has 12 amino acids. The V end was cut by 1 base, the J end by 9 bases, with 9 bases between. Germline-derived CDR1 and CDR2 are LGHNT and FRNRAP. CDR3 sequence: CASGLGTGKAFF. The DNA of the CDR3 is TGTGCTAGTGGTTTGGGTACCGGGAAAGCTTTCTTT.

V is TRBV25-1 and J is TRBJ1-1; maybe TRBD1 (5 bases). CDR1 and CDR2 from the germline V gene are MGHDK and SYGVNS. The CDR3 has 13 amino acids. Trimming left V 6 bases short and J 0 bases short, with 8 bases between. The CDR3 loop is CASRAGMNTEAFF. The DNA for the CDR3 is TGTGCCAGCAGAGCAGGGATGAACACTGAAGCTTTCTTT.

Notes on this clone: At the DNA level, this CDR3 is encoded by other sequences in the same sample as well. The rearrangement links TRBV5-1 to TRBJ2-1; 12 bases align to TRBD2. Looked up from germline, CDR1 is SGHRS and CDR2 is YFSETQ. V lost 3 bases to trimming and J lost 7 bases; unmatched junction nucleotides: 5. This CDR3 comprises 15 residues. This chain's CDR3 is CASSSGTSGWNEQFF. In nucleotides, the CDR3 is TGCGCCAGCAGCTCAGGGACTAGCGGGTGGAATGAGCAGTTCTTC.

V gene TRBV6-5 combines with J gene TRBJ1-1; D not resolved. V was shortened by 4 bases and J by 0 bases, with 6 bases between the two germline ends. This CDR3 region has 13 residues. CDR1 is MNHEY, CDR2 SVGAGI, per germline. The CDR3 is CASSSPLNTEAFF. CDR3 bases: TGTGCCAGCAGTTCTCCTTTGAACACTGAAGCTTTCTTT.

The rearrangement uses TRBV9 and TRBJ2-1; 9 bases are shared with TRBD2. The CDR3 runs 14 residues. The V gene end was trimmed by 0 bases and the J gene end by 8 bases; junction bases not matched to a gene: 3. From germline, CDR1 is SGDLS and CDR2 YYNGEE. This CDR3 reads CASSVVGGRDEQFF. CDR3 nucleotides: TGTGCCAGCAGCGTAGTCGGCGGGAGGGATGAGCAGTTCTTC.

The CDR3 loop reads CATSFDVGAYNEQFF. The CDR3 coding sequence is TGTGCCACCAGCTTCGATGTGGGAGCCTACAATGAGCAGTTCTTC. The chain links TRBV15 to TRBJ2-1; a possible D gene is TRBD2 (5 bases). Germline V gene sequence: CDR1 LNHNV, CDR2 YYDKDF (reference sequence). The CDR3 runs 15 residues. V was trimmed by 5 bases and J by 2 bases, leaving 13 bases between them.

The chain couples TRBV28 to TRBJ1-5; TRBD1 matches at 7 bases. The V gene end was trimmed by 6 bases and the J gene end by 2 bases; junction bases not matched to a gene: 4. In germline, CDR1 is MDHEN, CDR2 SYDVKM. This CDR3 is 14 amino acids long. This CDR3 is CASSQDRRNQPQHF. CDR3 nucleotide sequence: TGTGCCAGCAGCCAGGACAGGCGCAATCAGCCCCAGCATTTT.

This clone has only a few counts. The chain recombines TRBV7-9 with TRBJ2-7, with 11 bases aligning to TRBD2. This CDR3 region has 15 residues. Germline CDR1 and CDR2: SEHNR and FQNEAQ (reference sequence). V trimming: 5 bases; J trimming: 2 bases; junction bases outside the gene matches: 5. DNA for the CDR3: TGTGCCAGCAGCCAGGGACTAGCGGAGACCTACGAGCAGTACTTC. Protein: CASSQGLAETYEQYF.

The genes are TRBV7-9 and TRBJ1-5; 9 nucleotides match TRBD1. Germline lookup yields CDR1 SEHNR and CDR2 FQNEAQ (reference sequence). Trimming removed 3 bases from V and 2 bases from J; junction bases left unmatched: 8. The CDR3 is 17 amino acids. The CDR3 nucleotides are TGTGCCAGCAGCTTGGTATCCGGGACAGGGCGCAATCAGCCCCAGCATTTT. Its protein product is CASSLVSGTGRNQPQHF.